This entry describes one TCR beta chain. Its antigen remains unidentified. No base quality information exists; no much larger clone differs at one position. TCRbeta CDR3 regions were amplified from genomic DNA using the immunoSEQ Assay, a bias-controlled multiplex PCR. Per the authors' processing: The number of nucleated cells in each sample was estimated from the amplification of reference gene primers within the assay. To quantify the absolute abundance of each unique TCRbeta CDR3 rearrangement, sequence reads were collapsed and filtered. For each sample, productive Simpson clonality was calculated as the square root of Simpson's diversity index over productive rearrangements. The table comes from immuneACCESS by way of TCRdb, which keeps in-frame sequences with V and J called. Part of the clones is missing from these tables; in studies checked, under half for an unresolved V gene and the rest for unknown reasons. That table furnishes V, J and clone size, whereas the DNA furnished D and trimming. Within this sample are some 250,000 clones, with about 80% of them counted one time only. The ten largest make up approximately 3.2% of the sample.

This entry belongs to a study of blood T cell repertoires in COVID-19 (dated by TCRdb to 2019 to 2021). At the level of the whole study: Collaborator samples came from the United States, Italy and Spain and covered acute and convalescent phases of COVID-19. The prospective study material was composed of cDNA or gDNA derived from T cells, B-cell-depleted T cells, or PBMCs. Subjects who had been exposed to COVID-19, were actively infected with it, or had recovered from it provided the deeply sampled blood TCRbeta repertoires that made up the dataset. The repertoires were released in a freely available public database intended as a resource for research on the immune response to SARS-CoV-2. Samples were obtained from the ongoing ImmuneRACE study (first 160 participants) and from over 1,000 subjects provided by 6 global collaborators. Nearly every sample came with metadata listing a de-identified subject ID, COVID-19 status, age in years and sex. HLA class I and class II types, where available, came from metadata supplied by the sample provider rather than from assay-based typing. Beyond this particular receptor, the publication reports: How much clinical and demographic metadata was included differed by source and by participant, and the metadata was provided uncurated.

Reading from cysteine to phenylalanine, the CDR3 counts 12 amino acids. The only DNA kept is the CDR3, 36 bases in frame from the first base. V is pared back by 3 bases and J by 10 bases, with 12 bases lying between the germline termini. Based on the germline V gene, the CDR1 and CDR2 sequences are KGHSH and LQKENI. Collaborating institutions collected whole blood in K2EDTA tubes following their own protocols. For TCRbeta analysis, collaborators shipped samples as frozen whole blood, isolated PBMCs, or DNA extracted from either of those sample types. Material for sequencing was peripheral blood. The sequence came from a woman older than 75 with acute or convalescent COVID-19. This receptor chain uses TRBV18 and TRBJ1-1, with the D gene too uncertain to name. The sequenced DNA is TGTGCCAGCTCACCCGGGGAGGACGGAGCTTTCTTT. Its protein is CASSPGEDGAFF. With the portions outside the CDR3 filled from the reference TRBV18 and TRBJ1-1 genes, the complete variable region becomes NAGVMQNPRHLVRRRGQEARLRCSPMKGHSHVYWYRQLPEEGLKFMVYLQKENIIDESGMPKERFSAEFPKEGPSILRIQQVVRGDSAAYFCASSPGEDGAFFGQGTRLTVV.